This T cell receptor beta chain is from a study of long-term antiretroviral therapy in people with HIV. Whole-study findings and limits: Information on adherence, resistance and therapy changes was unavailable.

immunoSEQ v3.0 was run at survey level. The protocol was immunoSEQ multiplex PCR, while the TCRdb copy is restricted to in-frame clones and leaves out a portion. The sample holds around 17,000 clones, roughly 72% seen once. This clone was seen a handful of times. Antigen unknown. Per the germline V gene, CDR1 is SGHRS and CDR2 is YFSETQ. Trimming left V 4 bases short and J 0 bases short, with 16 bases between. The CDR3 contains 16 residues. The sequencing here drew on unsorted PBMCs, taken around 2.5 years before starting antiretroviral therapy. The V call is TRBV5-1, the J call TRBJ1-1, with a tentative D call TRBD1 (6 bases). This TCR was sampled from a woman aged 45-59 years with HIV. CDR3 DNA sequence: TGCGCCAGCAGCCATCACCCGGGGGGGCTGAACACTGAAGCTTTCTTT. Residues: CASSHHPGGLNTEAFF.